This TCR beta chain is from a study of breast tumors, draining lymph nodes, adjacent tissues. After removal of 5 bases from V and 1 base from J, the junction contained 3 bases not matched to a gene. CDR3 size: 14 residues. Germline loops: CDR1 SEHNR, CDR2 FQNEAQ (reference sequence). Study outcomes and limitations: Compared with lymph nodes, tumors were less diverse; compared with nontumor tissue, more. Data only fit, rather than demonstrated, lymph node origin of most tumor T cells. Tumor and nontumor repertoires were significantly more similar in luminal-like than in basal-like breast cancer.

This clonotype was counted ten times or more. Its antigen remains unidentified. TCRdb reprocessed the multiplex PCR reads via MiXCR and lists one record per CDR3 protein. The sample holds some 130,000 distinct CDR3 sequences; about 20% are singletons and the top ten take over 3%. Breast cancer patients provided tissue from their axillary draining lymph nodes. This sequence joins TRBV7-9 and TRBJ2-3, with 7 nucleotides matching TRBD1. This sequence originates from a female donor with breast cancer. Some clones in this sample may be carry-over from other donors' samples. Source material: axillary lymph node tissue. The CDR3 region is CASSTGTGTDTQYF. The CDR3, as DNA: TGTGCCAGCAGCACGGGGACAGGCACAGATACGCAGTATTTT.